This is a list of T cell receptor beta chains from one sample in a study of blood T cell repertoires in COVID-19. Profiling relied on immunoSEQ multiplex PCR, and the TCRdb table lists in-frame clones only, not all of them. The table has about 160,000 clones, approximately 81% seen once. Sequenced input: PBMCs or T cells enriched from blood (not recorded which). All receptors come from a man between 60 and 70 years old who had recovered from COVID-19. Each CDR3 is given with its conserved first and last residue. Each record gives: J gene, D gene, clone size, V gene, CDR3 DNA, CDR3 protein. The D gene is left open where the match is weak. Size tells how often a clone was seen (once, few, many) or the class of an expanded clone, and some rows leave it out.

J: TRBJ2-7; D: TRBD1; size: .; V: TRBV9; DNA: TGTGCCAGCAGCGGGAGGACAGGGGAGACGGGAGAGCAGTACTTC; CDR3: CASSGRTGETGEQYF
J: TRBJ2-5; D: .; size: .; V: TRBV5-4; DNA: TGTGCCAGCAGCTTGTTGGCAGAGGGGACCCAGTACTTC; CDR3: CASSLLAEGTQYF
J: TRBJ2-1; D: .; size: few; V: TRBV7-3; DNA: TGTGCCAGCAGCCCCGGCCGGGGGGCGTACAATGAGCAGTTCTTC; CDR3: CASSPGRGAYNEQFF
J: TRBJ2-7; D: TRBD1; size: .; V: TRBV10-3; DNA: TGTGCCATCAGAGACAGGGGGCTTTCCTACGAGCAGTACTTC; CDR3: CAIRDRGLSYEQYF
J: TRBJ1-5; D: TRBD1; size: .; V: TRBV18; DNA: TGTGCCAGCTCACCACCCGGGACAGGTAATCAGCCCCAGCATTTT; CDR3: CASSPPGTGNQPQHF
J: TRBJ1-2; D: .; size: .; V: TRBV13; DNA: TGTGCCAGCAGCCGCCGGGATCTGACTTATGGCTACACCTTC; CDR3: CASSRRDLTYGYTF
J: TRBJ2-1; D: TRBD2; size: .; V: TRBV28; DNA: TGTGCCAGCAGGCGACTAGCGGGAGGGTCTTGGAATGAGCAGTTCTTC; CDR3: CASRRLAGGSWNEQFF
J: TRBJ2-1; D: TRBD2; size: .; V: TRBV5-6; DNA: TGTGCCAGCAGCCTGGGACTAGCGAACAATGAGCAGTTCTTC; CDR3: CASSLGLANNEQFF
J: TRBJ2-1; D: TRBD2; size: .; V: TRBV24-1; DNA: TGTGCCACCAGTGATTTTAAGCGGGAGGGCCGTACGTTCTTC; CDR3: CATSDFKREGRTFF
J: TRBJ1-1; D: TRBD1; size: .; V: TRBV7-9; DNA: TGTGCCAGCAGCTTACTCGGGAGGAGGACAGGGAACGCTTTCTTT; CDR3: CASSLLGRRTGNAFF
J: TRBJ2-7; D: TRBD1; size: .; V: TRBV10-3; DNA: TGTGCCATCAGTGGTCCGGGACAGGGGATCTACGAGCAGTACTTC; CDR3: CAISGPGQGIYEQYF
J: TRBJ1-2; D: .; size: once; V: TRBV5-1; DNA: TGCGCCAGCAGTCACGGGGATGGCTATGGCTACACCTTC; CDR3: CASSHGDGYGYTF
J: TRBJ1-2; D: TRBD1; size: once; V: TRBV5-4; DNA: TGTGCCAGCAGACAACAGACAGGGAACTATGGCTACACCTTC; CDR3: CASRQQTGNYGYTF
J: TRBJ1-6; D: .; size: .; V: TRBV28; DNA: TGTGCCAGCAGTTTATCTGTGCGGTCTGATTCACCCCTCCACTTT; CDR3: CASSLSVRSDSPLHF
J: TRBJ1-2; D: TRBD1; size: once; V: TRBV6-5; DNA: TGTGCCAGCAGAGGGGACAGGGGACCCTATGGCTACACCTTC; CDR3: CASRGDRGPYGYTF
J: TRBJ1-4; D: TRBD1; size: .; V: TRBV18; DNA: TGTGCCAGCTCACCAGGGGGACAGGTTAATGAAAAACTGTTTTTT; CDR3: CASSPGGQVNEKLFF
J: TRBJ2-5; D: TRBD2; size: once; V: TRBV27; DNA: TGTGCCAGCAGCCCCTGGGCTAGCGGGGGTAGGGAGACCCAGTACTTC; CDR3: CASSPWASGGRETQYF
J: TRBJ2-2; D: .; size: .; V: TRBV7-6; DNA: TGTGCCAGCAGCTTAGTTTCAGGCAACACCGGGGAGCTGTTTTTT; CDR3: CASSLVSGNTGELFF
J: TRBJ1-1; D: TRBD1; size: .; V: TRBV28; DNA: TGTGCCAGCAGACGACCGGGACAGGCGAACACTGAAGCTTTCTTT; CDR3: CASRRPGQANTEAFF
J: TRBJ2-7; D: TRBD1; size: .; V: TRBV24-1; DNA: TGTGCCACCAGTGATTTCAGGGGGGAGCAGTACTTC; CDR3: CATSDFRGEQYF
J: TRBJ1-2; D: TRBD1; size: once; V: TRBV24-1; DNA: TGTGCCACCAGTGACCGGACAGGCCCTAACTATGGCTACACCTTC; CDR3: CATSDRTGPNYGYTF
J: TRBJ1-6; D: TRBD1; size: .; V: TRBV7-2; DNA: TGTGCCAGCAGCACCATCGGGACAGGGGTCTCACCCCTCCACTTT; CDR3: CASSTIGTGVSPLHF
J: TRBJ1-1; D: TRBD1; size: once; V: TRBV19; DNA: TGTGCCAGTAGTAGAACAGGGGGGAAGGCTGAAGCTTTCTTT; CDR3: CASSRTGGKAEAFF
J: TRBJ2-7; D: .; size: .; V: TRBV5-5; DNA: TGTGCCAGCAGCAGTCCGGGGACAAAGGGCTACGAGCAGTACTTC; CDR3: CASSSPGTKGYEQYF
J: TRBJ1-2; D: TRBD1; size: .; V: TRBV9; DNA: TGTGCCAGCAGCGTAGGCGGGACAGGGATCTATGGCTACACCTTC; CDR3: CASSVGGTGIYGYTF